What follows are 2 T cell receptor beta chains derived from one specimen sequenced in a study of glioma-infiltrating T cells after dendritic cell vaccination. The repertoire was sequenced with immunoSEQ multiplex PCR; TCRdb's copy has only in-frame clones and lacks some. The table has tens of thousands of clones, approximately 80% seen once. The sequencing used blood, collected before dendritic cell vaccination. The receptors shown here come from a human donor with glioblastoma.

The CDR3 nucleotides read TGTGCCAGCAGCCAAAGGTGGACTTTAGCGGGAGGCCAGGATGAGCAGTTCTTC. Translation: CASSQRWTLAGGQDEQFF. The rearrangement links TRBV4-2 to TRBJ2-1; 10 bases map to TRBD2. Germline V gene data show CDR1 as LGHNA and CDR2 as YNFKEQ. This CDR3 region has 18 residues. V trimming: 2 bases; J trimming: 8 bases; junction bases outside the gene matches: 15.

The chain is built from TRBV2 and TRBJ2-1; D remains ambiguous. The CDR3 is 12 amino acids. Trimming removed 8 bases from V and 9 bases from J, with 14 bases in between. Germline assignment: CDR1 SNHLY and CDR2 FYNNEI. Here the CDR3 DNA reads TGTGCCAGCGGAAGAGGCTACGGTGAGCAGTTCTTC. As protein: CASGRGYGEQFF.